This entry lists 3 T cell receptor beta chains sequenced from one sample in a study of T cells expressing NK-cell markers. TCRdb re-called the 5' RACE reads, yielding one record per CDR3 amino acid sequence without DNA. In all, the sample yields 200,000 to 300,000 distinct CDR3 sequences. Sequenced sample: blood T cells: a sorted CD56 or NKG2C T cell subset, CD4+ or CD8+ T cells, or bulk PBMC T cells (not recorded which). These receptors came from a woman between 18 and 69 years old in good health.

The genes are TRBV7-3 and TRBJ2-5; TCRdb's D call of TRBD1 is untestable without DNA. The CDR3 is 17 amino acids. CDR1 is SGHTA and CDR2 is FQGTGA in the germline V gene. CDR3 region: CASSSGLTSGQQETQYF.

The chain couples TRBV6-2 or TRBV6-3 to TRBJ1-1. Germline V CDR1 and CDR2: MNHEY, SVGEGT. This CDR3 has 14 amino acids. The CDR3: CASMNDGQNTEAFF.

The CDR3 is CASSLASGRAGLGEQYF. This chain joins TRBV5-8 and TRBJ2-7; TCRdb returns TRBD2, unconfirmable since there is no DNA. Germline V gene lookup returns CDR1 SGHTS and CDR2 YDEGEE. CDR3 length equals 17 residues.